Listed below are T cell receptor beta chains from one sample, sequenced in a study of memory CD4+ T cells and cytomegalovirus serostatus. The protocol was immunoSEQ multiplex PCR, while the TCRdb copy is restricted to in-frame clones and leaves out a portion. In the table there are roughly 45,000 clones, around 78% of which are singletons. The sequenced material came from memory CD4+ T cells from blood. These receptors originate from an adult in good health and CMV-seronegative. The CDR3 runs from the conserved cysteine through the conserved F or W. A D gene is named only where the DNA matches it firmly. A row's size may be missing; if present it is once, few, many or a size class.

size	D	length	V	J	DNA	CDR3
.	.	14	TRBV5-1	TRBJ2-5	TGCGCCAGCAGCTATACAAGGGATGGAGAGACCCAGTACTTC	CASSYTRDGETQYF
.	.	13	TRBV27	TRBJ2-3	TGTGCCAGCAGGCGGTCTGGGGCAGATACGCAGTATTTT	CASRRSGADTQYF
.	.	16	TRBV11-2	TRBJ2-3	TGTGCCAGCAGCCAAAGGCTGGGGGCGAATATTGGTACGCAGTATTTT	CASSQRLGANIGTQYF
few	.	14	TRBV6-1	TRBJ2-7	TGTGCCAGCAGTGAAGACGTTCGCTCCTACGAGCAGTACTTC	CASSEDVRSYEQYF
.	.	15	TRBV28	TRBJ1-3	TGTGCCAGCAGTTTAGAGGGTTCCTCTGGAAACACCATATATTTT	CASSLEGSSGNTIYF
.	TRBD2	16	TRBV30	TRBJ2-7	TGTGCCTGGAAGGCTGCCCCCGGGGGGAGCTCCTACGAGCAGTACTTC	CAWKAAPGGSSYEQYF
.	TRBD1	14	TRBV2	TRBJ1-2	TGTGCCAGCAGTGACCAGGGGGACCCTAAAGGCTACACCTTC	CASSDQGDPKGYTF
.	.	14	TRBV6-5	TRBJ2-7	TGTGCCAGCAGTTACTCGACTAACAGGTTTCGGCAGTACTTC	CASSYSTNRFRQYF
.	.	15	TRBV4-3	TRBJ1-1	TGCGCCAGCAGCCAAGATCAGGACGGGAACACTGAAGCTTTCTTT	CASSQDQDGNTEAFF
few	.	14	TRBV10-3	TRBJ2-7	TGTGCCATCATGCAGGGGTTCGGCATCTACGAGCAGTACTTC	CAIMQGFGIYEQYF
.	TRBD1	14	TRBV28	TRBJ1-4	TGTGCCAGCAGTTCACAGGGGGCGGGAGAAAAACTGTTTTTT	CASSSQGAGEKLFF
.	.	11	TRBV30	TRBJ2-5	TGTGCCTGGAGGAGAGAAGAGACCCAGTACTTC	CAWRREETQYF
.	.	13	TRBV6-4	TRBJ1-1	TGTGCCAGCAGCGCAGGGGTAGGAACTGAAGCTTTCTTT	CASSAGVGTEAFF
.	.	17	TRBV5-4	TRBJ2-6	TGTGCCAGCAGCCTCGACAGACGTAGCTCTGGGGCCAACGTCCTGACTTTC	CASSLDRRSSGANVLTF
.	TRBD2	20	TRBV4-2	TRBJ2-5	TGTGCCAGCAGCCAAGAGGGAGGTGGGCTTAGCGGGGGGCCGGAGGAGACCCAGTACTTC	CASSQEGGGLSGGPEETQYF
.	.	16	TRBV7-2	TRBJ1-6	TGTGCCAGCAGCTTAGAATTGGGTACCCGTAATTCACCCCTCCACTTT	CASSLELGTRNSPLHF
.	.	16	TRBV9	TRBJ2-3	TGTGCCAGCAGCGTAGGAGTCACCACTAGCACAGATACGCAGTATTTT	CASSVGVTTSTDTQYF
few	.	16	TRBV4-2	TRBJ1-2	TGTGCCAGCAGCCAAGATCCGGGCCAGGGGAACTATGGCTACACCTTC	CASSQDPGQGNYGYTF
.	.	13	TRBV11-1	TRBJ1-1	TGTGCCAGCAGCTTCGAGGGGTACACTGAAGCTTTCTTT	CASSFEGYTEAFF
.	.	16	TRBV4-3	TRBJ2-2	TGCGCCAGCAGCCAAGACCCACAGGGTGACACCGGGGAGCTGTTTTTT	CASSQDPQGDTGELFF
.	.	13	TRBV18	TRBJ1-1	TGTGCCAGCTCACCGGGACCGAACACTGAAGCTTTCTTT	CASSPGPNTEAFF
.	.	14	TRBV19	TRBJ2-1	TGTGCCAGTAGTGTTTCGCCCCAGGGTATTGAGCAGTTCTTC	CASSVSPQGIEQFF
few	TRBD2	16	TRBV5-5	TRBJ2-3	TGTGCCAGCAGTCCCGGACTAGCGGGGGGGCAAGATACGCAGTATTTT	CASSPGLAGGQDTQYF
once	TRBD2	19	TRBV18	TRBJ2-1	TGTGCCAGCTCACCACCGGCAGGACTAGCGGGGGGATCCTACAATGAGCAGTTCTTC	CASSPPAGLAGGSYNEQFF